The 30 T cell receptor beta chains in this list originate from one sample, sequenced in a study of blood T cell repertoires in COVID-19. Sequencing used immunoSEQ multiplex PCR; TCRdb keeps in-frame clones, though not all of them. Of 50,000 to 60,000 clones in the sample, nearly 85% are singletons; the top ten hold over 15%. Sequencing was done on a sample of peripheral blood. These TCRs come from a man aged 40-49 years with acute or convalescent COVID-19.

In its sample, this clone was seen once. The chain is built from TRBV2 and TRBJ2-7, with TRBD2 matching 14 bases. The CDR3 consists of 17 residues. Germline lookup yields CDR1 SNHLY and CDR2 FYNNEI. Germline trimming cut 8 bases from V and 4 bases from J; bases unmatched to any gene: 13. The CDR3 region is CASGGLAGAARPYEQYF. The CDR3 DNA reads as TGTGCCAGCGGGGGACTAGCGGGAGCTGCACGACCTTACGAGCAGTACTTC. The full variable domain, rest sourced from reference TRBV2 and TRBJ2-7, is EPEVTQTPSHQVTQMGQEVILRCVPISNHLYFYWYRQILGQKVEFLVSFYNNEISEKSEIFDDQFSVERPDGSNFTLKIRSTKLEDSAMYFCASGGLAGAARPYEQYFGPGTRLTVT.

The chain is built from TRBV10-3 and TRBJ1-5; TRBD1 aligns across 9 bases. J was trimmed by 7 bases and V by 8 bases; bases with no gene match: 12. The germline gives CDR1 ENHRY, CDR2 SYGVKD. The length of the CDR3 is 15 residues. Here the CDR3 DNA reads TGTGCCATCGGGGGGGCTAGGGGACAGGGCCAGCCCCAGCATTTT. This sequence encodes CAIGGARGQGQPQHF.

The chain couples TRBV20-1 to TRBJ2-3, with D tentatively TRBD2 (6 bases). Germline CDR1 DFQATT, CDR2 SNEGSKA (reference sequence). V lost 3 bases and J lost 4, with 14 bases in between. The CDR3 sequence is 14 residues long. The DNA of the CDR3 is TGCAGTGCTAGTGTCGGGAGAGGTGCAGATACGCAGTATTTT. This sequence encodes CSASVGRGADTQYF.

This sequence joins TRBV9 and TRBJ2-7, with D possibly matching TRBD1 (5 bases). The CDR3 spans 13 residues. Per germline, CDR1 SGDLS and CDR2 YYNGEE. The ends were cut back, 3 bases at V and 5 bases at J, with 12 bases in the middle. The CDR3: CASSASPGNEQYF. CDR3 DNA sequence: TGTGCCAGCAGCGCCTCACCAGGGAACGAGCAGTACTTC. Full variable domain (remainder filled in from reference TRBV9 and TRBJ2-7): DSGVTQTPKHLITATGQRVTLRCSPRSGDLSVYWYQQSLDQGLQFLIQYYNGEERAKGNILERFSAQQFPDLHSELNLSSLELGDSALYFCASSASPGNEQYFGPGTRLTVT.

This chain connects TRBV18 to TRBJ2-2; D possibly corresponds to TRBD1 (7 bases). The CDR3 length is 15 residues. Germline V gives CDR1 KGHSH, CDR2 LQKENI. Trimming cost V 0 bases and J 5 bases, with 10 bases left between them. This CDR3 is CASSPPTGRTGELFF. CDR3 DNA sequence: TGTGCCAGCTCACCACCGACAGGGAGGACCGGGGAGCTGTTTTTT.

This clone was found a few times. The genes are TRBV10-1 and TRBJ2-7; 14 bases map to TRBD2. The CDR3 is 14 amino acids. Germline-derived CDR1 and CDR2 are WNHNN and SYGVQD (reference sequence). The junction had 1 base not matched to a gene; V was cut back by 3 bases and J by 6 bases. The CDR3 DNA sequence: TGCGCCAGCAGTGATGGACTAGCGGGAGGCGAGCAGTACTTC. It yields the protein CASSDGLAGGEQYF.

V gene TRBV6-1 combines with J gene TRBJ2-3; 10 bases map to TRBD2. V gave up 2 bases and J gave up 3 bases; unmatched junction bases: 11. Per the germline V gene, CDR1 is MNHNS and CDR2 is SASEGT. This CDR3 has 18 residues. CDR3 sequence: CASSETGTAGGRTDTQYF. The CDR3 region has the DNA TGTGCCAGCAGTGAAACGGGCACAGCGGGGGGGCGGACAGATACGCAGTATTTT.

The chain links TRBV19 to TRBJ1-5; 9 bases are a match to TRBD1. With V trimmed by 4 bases and J by 6 bases, 7 bases remained unmatched. The CDR3 consists of 15 residues. CDR1 is LNHDA, CDR2 SQIVND, per germline (reference sequence). CDR3 nucleotide sequence: TGTGCCAGTAGTACGGGACAGGGTAAGGTTCAGCCCCAGCATTTT. Protein sequence: CASSTGQGKVQPQHF. Variable domain in full (rest from reference TRBV19 and TRBJ1-5): DGGITQSPKYLFRKEGQNVTLSCEQNLNHDAMYWYRQDPGQGLRLIYYSQIVNDFQKGDIAEGYSVSREKKESFPLTVTSAQKNPTAFYLCASSTGQGKVQPQHFGDGTRLSIL.

This clone has only one observation. V is TRBV3-1 (or the pseudogene TRBV3-2) and J is TRBJ2-1, with D possibly being TRBD2 (7 bases). CDR1 LGHDT and CDR2 YNNKEL come from the germline V gene (reference sequence). This CDR3 has 15 amino acids. Trimming removed 3 bases at V and 2 bases at J, with 11 bases between. CDR3 in amino acids: CASSQRGGTYNEQFF. In DNA, the CDR3 is TGTGCCAGCAGCCAGAGGGGGGGGACCTACAATGAGCAGTTCTTC.

J is TRBJ1-1 and V is TRBV20-1; D not certain. The CDR3 runs 13 residues. V was pared by 3 bases and J by 2 bases, with 10 bases between. The germline gives CDR1 DFQATT, CDR2 SNEGSKA (reference sequence). CDR3 DNA: TGCAGTGCTAGTACTACAATTAACACTGAAGCTTTCTTT. Translated, it gives CSASTTINTEAFF.

This clone has just one count. This chain connects TRBV5-4 to TRBJ2-7; 11 bases are a match to TRBD1. After removal of 1 base from V and 1 base from J, the junction contained 4 bases not matched to a gene. CDR3 size: 16 residues. Germline-derived CDR1 and CDR2 are SGHNT and YYREEE (reference sequence). Written as DNA, the CDR3 is TGTGCCAGCAGCTTGACGGGACAGGGGGGATCCTACGAGCAGTACGTC. It is translated as CASSLTGQGGSYEQYV.

The rearrangement links TRBV7-9 to TRBJ1-2; no firm D call. V lost 3 bases and J lost 4, with 12 bases in between. CDR1 is SEHNR, CDR2 FQNEAQ, per germline (reference sequence). The CDR3 extends over 14 amino acids. The CDR3 region has the DNA TGTGCCAGCAGCTTGGAGACGGTATTCTATGGCTACACCTTC. Amino acids: CASSLETVFYGYTF.

This clone appeared many times. The chain joins TRBV7-2 to TRBJ2-5, with D possibly TRBD1 on 6 matching bases. Germline V gene sequence: CDR1 SGHTA, CDR2 FQGNSA. The CDR3 has 14 residues. Trimming removed 3 bases at V and 4 bases at J, with 12 bases between. CDR3: CASSFQGSRETQYF. CDR3 DNA sequence: TGTGCCAGCAGCTTTCAGGGGTCGAGAGAGACCCAGTACTTC.

The gene calls are TRBV7-9 and TRBJ1-1; no clear D gene. V was shortened by 1 base and J by 1 base, with 10 bases between the two germline ends. This CDR3 spans 15 amino acids. Germline V gene lookup returns CDR1 SEHNR and CDR2 FQNEAQ (reference sequence). The CDR3 region has the DNA TGTGCCAGCAGCTTAGTCGCGGGCGCGAACACTGAAGCTTTCTTT. Residues: CASSLVAGANTEAFF.

The chain links TRBV10-3 to TRBJ1-1; 7 nucleotides line up with TRBD1. Unmatched junction bases numbered 12, after V lost 9 bases and J lost 5 bases. Germline CDR1 and CDR2: ENHRY and SYGVKD. The CDR3 is made up of 14 amino acids. Here the CDR3 reads CAIRQGGLGTEAFF. CDR3 nucleotides: TGTGCCATAAGACAGGGAGGTTTAGGGACTGAAGCTTTCTTT.

The rearrangement uses TRBV5-1 and TRBJ1-1; 8 bases map to TRBD1. There are 15 residues in the CDR3. The V gene end was trimmed by 2 bases and the J gene end by 2 bases; junction bases not matched to a gene: 5. Looked up from germline, CDR1 is SGHRS and CDR2 is YFSETQ. The CDR3, as DNA: TGCGCCAGCAGCTTCTCAGGGGGCGGAAACACTGAAGCTTTCTTT. It encodes CASSFSGGGNTEAFF.

The chain uses TRBV11-2 and TRBJ2-2; tentatively, D is TRBD2 (6 bases). The CDR3 extends over 15 amino acids. The V end lost 2 bases, the J end lost 5 bases, and 12 bases lay between the germline ends. Germline assignment: CDR1 SGHAT and CDR2 FQNNGV. CDR3 DNA: TGTGCCAGCAGCTTAAAACTAGCCTCTACCGGGGAGCTGTTTTTT. Amino acid sequence: CASSLKLASTGELFF.

V is TRBV18 and J is TRBJ2-1; TRBD2 aligns across 11 bases. The germline gives CDR1 KGHSH, CDR2 LQKENI. With V trimmed by 6 bases and J by 5 bases, 6 bases remained unmatched. This CDR3 contains 15 residues. CDR3 sequence reads: CASSQPSGGNNEQFF. The CDR3 region has the DNA TGTGCCAGCTCGCAGCCTAGCGGGGGGAACAATGAGCAGTTCTTC.

The V call is TRBV7-8, the J call TRBJ1-1, with a weak D call TRBD1 (5 bases). The germline V gene has CDR1 SGHVS and CDR2 FQNEAQ. Trimming shortened V by 5 bases and J by 5 bases, and 21 bases separated the two germline ends. The CDR3 is made up of 16 amino acids. CDR3 nucleotide sequence: TGTGCCAGCAGCACCTCGGGGGGTCTAATCAGTACTGAAGCTTTCTTT. Residues: CASSTSGGLISTEAFF.

The V gene is TRBV5-1, the J gene TRBJ2-5; 11 bases map to TRBD2. CDR1 is SGHRS, CDR2 YFSETQ, per germline. Trimming cost V 5 bases and J 5 bases; bases outside gene matches: 8. The CDR3 is 15 amino acids. CDR3 residues: CASSYSGGAYETQYF. The CDR3 DNA sequence: TGCGCCAGCAGTTATAGCGGGGGGGCGTATGAGACCCAGTACTTC.

This sequence joins TRBV12-5 and TRBJ1-5; D might be TRBD1 (5 bases). CDR1 is LGHNT, CDR2 FRNRAP, per germline. The CDR3 has 14 amino acids. Trimming removed 6 bases at V and 7 bases at J, with 16 bases between. CDR3 in DNA: TGTGCTAGTGGCCCGGGGGAGCGTGAACAGCCCCAGCATTTT. This sequence encodes CASGPGEREQPQHF.

This CDR3 reads CASRPLQGSDYTF. For the CDR3, the DNA is TGTGCCAGCAGACCCCTGCAGGGGTCTGACTACACCTTC. The gene calls are TRBV12-3 or TRBV12-4 and TRBJ1-2, with D maybe TRBD1 (6 bases). The CDR3 runs 13 residues. Trimming shortened V by 6 bases and J by 10 bases, and 18 bases separated the two germline ends.

Only a few counts were recorded for this clone. V gene TRBV5-1 combines with J gene TRBJ2-6; D is uncertain. The ends were cut back, 5 bases at V and 0 bases at J, with 9 bases in the middle. CDR1 SGHRS and CDR2 YFSETQ come from the germline V gene. The CDR3 is 15 amino acids. Written as DNA, the CDR3 is TGCGCCAGCAGTGAACAGCCCTCTGGGGCCAACGTCCTGACTTTC. Its translation is CASSEQPSGANVLTF.

The chain links TRBV2 to TRBJ1-2; weak D call: TRBD1 (5 bases). CDR1 is SNHLY and CDR2 is FYNNEI in the germline V gene. V was cut by 6 bases and J by 7 bases, with 12 bases left in between. CDR3 length: 12 residues. CDR3 nucleotides: TGTGCCAGCAGGCGAGAAGGGGCTGGCTACACCTTC. This codes for CASRREGAGYTF.

The CDR3 loop is CASSAAAGRSNQPQHF. Here the CDR3 DNA reads TGTGCCAGCAGCGCAGCAGCGGGGCGGAGCAATCAGCCCCAGCATTTT. V is TRBV7-8 and J is TRBJ1-5; TRBD1 might be the D (5 bases). The V and J ends lost 5 bases and 1 base respectively, with 15 bases between them. The CDR3 contains 16 residues. Germline CDR1 is SGHVS and CDR2 is FQNEAQ.

This clone has a single count. The rearrangement uses TRBV5-8 and TRBJ1-5; 8 bases match TRBD1. CDR1 is SGHTS, CDR2 YDEGEE, per germline. The CDR3 has 14 amino acids. Unmatched junction bases numbered 3, after V lost 2 bases and J lost 5 bases. The CDR3 spells CASSFGQGHQPQHF. CDR3 coding DNA: TGTGCCAGCAGCTTCGGACAGGGCCATCAGCCCCAGCATTTT.

The V gene is TRBV4-1, the J gene TRBJ2-7; perhaps TRBD2 as D (6 bases). The CDR3 has 16 residues. The germline V gene encodes CDR1 MGHRA and CDR2 YSYEKL. The V and J ends lost 0 bases and 2 bases respectively, with 14 bases between them. This chain's CDR3 is CASSQDLSGYAYEQYF. CDR3 sequence (DNA): TGCGCCAGCAGCCAAGATCTGAGCGGGTATGCCTACGAGCAGTACTTC.

The chain carries TRBV11-2 and TRBJ1-1, with 8 bases lining up with TRBD1. The CDR3 contains 16 residues. Germline V gene lookup returns CDR1 SGHAT and CDR2 FQNNGV. The J segment lost 0 bases and the V segment lost 4 bases, leaving 7 bases of the junction unmatched. CDR3 coding DNA: TGTGCCAGCAGCTCCAGGGGGCGGACTATGAACACTGAAGCTTTCTTT. It is translated as CASSSRGRTMNTEAFF. Combining the CDR3 with reference TRBV11-2 and TRBJ1-1 gives the whole variable domain EAGVAQSPRYKIIEKRQSVAFWCNPISGHATLYWYQQILGQGPKLLIQFQNNGVVDDSQLPKDRFSAERLKGVDSTLKIQPAKLEDSAVYLCASSSRGRTMNTEAFFGQGTRLTVV.

This clone appeared a single time. The chain carries TRBV15 and TRBJ1-2; D gene unclear. Germline V gene data show CDR1 as LNHNV and CDR2 as YYDKDF (reference sequence). The CDR3 spans 12 residues. With 1 base removed from V and 5 bases from J, the gap between germline ends came to 5 bases. CDR3: CATSRVGYGYTF. CDR3 DNA sequence: TGTGCCACCAGCAGAGTCGGGTATGGCTACACCTTC.

The genes are TRBV7-2 and TRBJ2-1; maybe TRBD2 (6 bases). V was trimmed by 6 bases and J by 0 bases, leaving 9 bases between them. The germline gives CDR1 SGHTA, CDR2 FQGNSA. This CDR3 is 14 amino acids long. CDR3 in amino acids: CASRSGSSYNEQFF. The CDR3 DNA reads TGTGCCAGCAGATCCGGGAGCTCCTACAATGAGCAGTTCTTC.